This TCR beta chain was recorded in a study of PD-L1 blockade in urothelial cancer. In the study overall: The median number of T cells present in blood samples was 130,000 to 150,000.

TCRdb's table, derived via immunoSEQ multiplex PCR, lists solely in-frame clones and lacks some. The sample has 84,000 or so clones, more than 75% seen once. The time point is: pretreatment peripheral blood. Each patient gave between 1 and 8 samples, pretreatment and on-treatment. The CDR3 contains 15 residues. The germline V gene has CDR1 MNHNS and CDR2 SASEGT. The V gene lost 0 bases and the J gene lost 5 bases, with 13 bases spanning the gap. Sequenced material: PBMCs, taken around atezolizumab (anti-PD-L1) treatment. The chain couples TRBV6-1 to TRBJ2-5; TRBD2 might be the D (6 bases). The source is a man aged 55 to 70 with urothelial cancer. Written as DNA, the CDR3 is TGTGCCAGCAGTGAAGCTACGGGACTCGGGGAGACCCAGTACTTC. Translated: CASSEATGLGETQYF.